This T cell receptor (beta chain) was identified in a study of cytomegalovirus exposure and HLA in healthy donors. Overall study: Among roughly 180 million T cells, an earlier analysis found roughly 110 million unique TCR beta sequences.

As for this clone: Its antigen is unidentified.

Germline V gene sequence: CDR1 MRHNA, CDR2 SNTAGT. Trimming shortened V by 4 bases and J by 5 bases, and 9 bases separated the two germline ends. The CDR3 length is 13 residues. Regarding the study as a whole: Of the V segments, some could not be distinguished, including TRBV6-2 and TRBV6-3, and were excluded.

Vbeta (60) and Jbeta (13) primers were used in the PCR. Only in-frame clones appear in the TCRdb table, and some are missing; sequencing was by immunoSEQ multiplex PCR. The data hold about 120,000 clones, with 83% observed a single time. Material for sequencing was PBMCs. The chain recombines TRBV6-4 with TRBJ2-1; a weak D match, TRBD2 (6 bases). This receptor was identified in a woman aged 40-49 years in good health and CMV-seropositive. This CDR3 reads CASSVGGNNEQFF. DNA of the CDR3: TGTGCCAGCAGTGTGGGGGGTAACAATGAGCAGTTCTTC.